The T cell receptor (beta chain) under discussion was sequenced for a study of tumor and adjacent non-tumor tissue in lung cancer. Study context: Stage I to III disease affected ten to eleven men and about 5 women aged about 31 to 76.

General study results and limits: Higher tumor TCR diversity was associated with shorter survival. Top 100 clones took a larger repertoire share in normal lung.

A modified ARM-PCR protocol with three rounds of nested PCR amplified TCRbeta. TCRdb itself ran the multiplex PCR reads through MiXCR, one entry per CDR3 protein. The sample comprises 75,000 to 95,000 distinct CDR3 sequences, approximately 70% of which are singletons, and about a sixth rests with the top ten. With regard to this clonotype: The antigen remains undetermined. Its ends do not fully match the called genes, so a read error is possible.

This CDR3 has 14 amino acids. CDR1 is SGHAT and CDR2 is FQNNGV in the germline V gene. No cell sorting was done before RNA was extracted from the tissue. Newly diagnosed lung cancer patients had thoracic surgery in China, August–late 2014, without prior chemotherapy. The rearrangement links TRBV11-2 to TRBJ1-2; D perhaps matches TRBD1 (6 bases). The sequenced material came from lung tumor tissue. The clonotype comes from a man in his sixties with non-small cell lung cancer. CDR3 nucleotide sequence: TGTGCCAGAAGCTTCGACAGGCTTAACTATGGTTACACCTTC. It is translated as CARSFDRLNYGYTF.